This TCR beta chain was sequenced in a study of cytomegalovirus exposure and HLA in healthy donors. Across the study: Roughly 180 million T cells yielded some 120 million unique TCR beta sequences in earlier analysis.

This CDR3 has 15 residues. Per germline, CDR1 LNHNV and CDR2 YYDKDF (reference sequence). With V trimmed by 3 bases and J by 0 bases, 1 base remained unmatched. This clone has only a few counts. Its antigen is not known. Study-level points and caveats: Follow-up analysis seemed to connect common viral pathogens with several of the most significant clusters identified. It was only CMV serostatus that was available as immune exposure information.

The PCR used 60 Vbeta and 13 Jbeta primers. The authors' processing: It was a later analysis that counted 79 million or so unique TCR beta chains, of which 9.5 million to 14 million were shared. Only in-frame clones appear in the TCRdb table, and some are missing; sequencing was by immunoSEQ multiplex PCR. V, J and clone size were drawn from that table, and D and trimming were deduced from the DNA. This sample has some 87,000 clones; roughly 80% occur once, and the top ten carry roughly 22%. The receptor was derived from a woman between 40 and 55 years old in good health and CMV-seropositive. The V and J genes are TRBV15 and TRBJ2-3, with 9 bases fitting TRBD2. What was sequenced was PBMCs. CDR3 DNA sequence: TGTGCCACCAGCAGTAGCGGGGGAAGCACAGATACGCAGTATTTT. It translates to CATSSSGGSTDTQYF.